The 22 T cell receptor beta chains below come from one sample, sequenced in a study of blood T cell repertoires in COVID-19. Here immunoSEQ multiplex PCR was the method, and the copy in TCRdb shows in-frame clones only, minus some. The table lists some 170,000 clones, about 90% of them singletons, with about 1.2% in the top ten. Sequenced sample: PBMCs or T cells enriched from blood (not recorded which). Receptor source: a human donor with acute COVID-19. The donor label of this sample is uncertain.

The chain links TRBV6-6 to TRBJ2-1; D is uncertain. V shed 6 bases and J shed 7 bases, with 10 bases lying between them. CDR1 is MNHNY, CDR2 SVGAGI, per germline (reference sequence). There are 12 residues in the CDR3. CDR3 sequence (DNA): TGTGCCAGCAGCACATCTAGTAATGAGCAGTTCTTC. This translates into CASSTSSNEQFF.

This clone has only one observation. The CDR3 is CASSRTELNTEAFF. CDR3 in DNA: TGTGCCAGCAGCCGCACAGAACTGAACACTGAAGCTTTCTTT. This chain links TRBV7-9 with TRBJ1-1; the D is unclear. The V gene lost 5 bases and the J gene lost 0 bases, with 10 bases spanning the gap. The CDR3 covers 14 residues. Germline loops: CDR1 SEHNR, CDR2 FQNEAQ (reference sequence). The whole variable domain, remainder taken from reference TRBV7-9 and TRBJ1-1, is DTGVSQNPRHKITKRGQNVTFRCDPISEHNRLYWYRQTLGQGPEFLTYFQNEAQLEKSRLLSDRFSAERPKGSFSTLEIQRTEQGDSAMYLCASSRTELNTEAFFGQGTRLTVV.

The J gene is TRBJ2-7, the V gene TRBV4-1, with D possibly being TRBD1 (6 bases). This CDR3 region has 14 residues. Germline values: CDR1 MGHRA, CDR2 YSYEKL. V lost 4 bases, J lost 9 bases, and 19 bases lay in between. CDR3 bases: TGCGCCAGCAGCCCCCTTACAGGGTTAATAGGGCAGTACTTC. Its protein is CASSPLTGLIGQYF.

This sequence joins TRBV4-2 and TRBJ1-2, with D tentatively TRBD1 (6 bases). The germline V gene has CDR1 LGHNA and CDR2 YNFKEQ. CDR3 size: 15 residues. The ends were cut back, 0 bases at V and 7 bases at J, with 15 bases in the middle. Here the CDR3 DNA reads TGTGCCAGCAGCCAAGATCTTGCAGGGGATGCTGGCTACACCTTC. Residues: CASSQDLAGDAGYTF.

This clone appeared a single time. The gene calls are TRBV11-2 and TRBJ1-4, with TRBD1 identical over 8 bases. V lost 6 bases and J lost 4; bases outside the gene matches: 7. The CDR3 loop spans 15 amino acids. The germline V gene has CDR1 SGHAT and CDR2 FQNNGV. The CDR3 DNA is TGTGCCAGCAGAGCTACAGGGGGAGTTAATGAAAAACTGTTTTTT. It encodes CASRATGGVNEKLFF.

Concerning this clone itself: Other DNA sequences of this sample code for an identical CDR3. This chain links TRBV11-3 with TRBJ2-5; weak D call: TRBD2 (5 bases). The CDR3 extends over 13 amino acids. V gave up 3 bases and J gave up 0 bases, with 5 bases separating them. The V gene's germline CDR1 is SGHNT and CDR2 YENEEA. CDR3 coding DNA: TGTGCCAGCAGCTTGGGAGACCAAGAGACCCAGTACTTC. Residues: CASSLGDQETQYF.

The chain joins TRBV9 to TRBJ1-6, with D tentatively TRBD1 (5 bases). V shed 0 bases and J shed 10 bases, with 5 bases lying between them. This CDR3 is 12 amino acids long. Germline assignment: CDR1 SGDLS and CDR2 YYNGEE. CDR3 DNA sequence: TGTGCCAGCAGCGTAGGGGGCTCACCCCTCCACTTT. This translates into CASSVGGSPLHF.

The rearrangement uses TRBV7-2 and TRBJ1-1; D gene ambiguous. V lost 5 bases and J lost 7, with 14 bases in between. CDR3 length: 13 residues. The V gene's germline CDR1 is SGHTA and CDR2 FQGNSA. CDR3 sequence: CASSPAGLLEAFF. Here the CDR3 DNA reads TGTGCCAGCAGCCCCGCAGGACTGCTTGAAGCTTTCTTT.

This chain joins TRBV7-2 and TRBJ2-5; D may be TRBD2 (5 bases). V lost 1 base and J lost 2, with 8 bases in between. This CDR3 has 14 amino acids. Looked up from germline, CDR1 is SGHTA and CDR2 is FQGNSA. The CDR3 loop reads CASSLVRGQETQYF. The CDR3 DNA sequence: TGTGCCAGCAGCTTAGTTCGGGGACAAGAGACCCAGTACTTC.

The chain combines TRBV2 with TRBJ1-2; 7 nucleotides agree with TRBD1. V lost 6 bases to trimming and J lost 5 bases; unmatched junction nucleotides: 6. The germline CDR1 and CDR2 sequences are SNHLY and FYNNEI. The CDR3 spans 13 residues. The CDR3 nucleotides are TGTGCCAGCAGAGCCGGGACAGCTTATGGCTACACCTTC. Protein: CASRAGTAYGYTF.

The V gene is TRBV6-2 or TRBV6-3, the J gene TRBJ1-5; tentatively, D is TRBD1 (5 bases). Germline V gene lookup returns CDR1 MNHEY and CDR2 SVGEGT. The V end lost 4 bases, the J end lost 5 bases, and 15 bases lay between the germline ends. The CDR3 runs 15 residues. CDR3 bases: TGTGCCAGCAGTTCCTACGGGGGTTATTATCAGCCCCAGCATTTT. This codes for CASSSYGGYYQPQHF.

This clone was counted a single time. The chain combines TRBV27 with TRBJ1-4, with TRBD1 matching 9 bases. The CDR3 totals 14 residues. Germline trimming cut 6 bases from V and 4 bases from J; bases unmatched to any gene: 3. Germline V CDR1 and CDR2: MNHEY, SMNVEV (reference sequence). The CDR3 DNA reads TGTGCCAGCAGGGGGGGACAGGGTAATGAAAAACTGTTTTTT. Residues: CASRGGQGNEKLFF.

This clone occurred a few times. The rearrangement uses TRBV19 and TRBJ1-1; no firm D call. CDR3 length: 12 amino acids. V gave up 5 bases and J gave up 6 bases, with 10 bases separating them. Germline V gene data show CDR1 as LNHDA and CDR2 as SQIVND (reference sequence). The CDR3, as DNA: TGTGCCAGTAGTTTTGATCGGGCTGAAGCTTTCTTT. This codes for CASSFDRAEAFF.

CDR3 protein: CASSIGRQNEKLFF. In DNA form, the CDR3 reads TGTGCCAGTAGTATCGGGAGACAGAATGAAAAACTGTTTTTT. This rearrangement joins TRBV19 to TRBJ1-4; possibly TRBD1 for D (5 bases). The CDR3 is 14 amino acids. V was trimmed by 3 bases and J by 5 bases, leaving 10 bases between them. Germline CDR1 reads LNHDA; CDR2 reads SQIVND (reference sequence).

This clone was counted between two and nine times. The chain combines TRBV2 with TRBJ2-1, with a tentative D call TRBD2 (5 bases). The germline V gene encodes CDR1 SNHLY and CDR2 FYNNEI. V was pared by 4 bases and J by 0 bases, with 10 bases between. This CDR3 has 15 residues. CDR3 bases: TGTGCCAGCAGTGCCGACGGGGTCTCCTACAATGAGCAGTTCTTC. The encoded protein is CASSADGVSYNEQFF.

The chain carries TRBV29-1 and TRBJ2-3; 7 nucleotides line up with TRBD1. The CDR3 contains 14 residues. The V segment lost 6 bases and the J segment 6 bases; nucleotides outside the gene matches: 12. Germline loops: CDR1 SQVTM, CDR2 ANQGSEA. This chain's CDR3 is CSVGQLKASDTQYF. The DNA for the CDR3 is TGCAGCGTGGGACAGCTCAAGGCGTCTGATACGCAGTATTTT.

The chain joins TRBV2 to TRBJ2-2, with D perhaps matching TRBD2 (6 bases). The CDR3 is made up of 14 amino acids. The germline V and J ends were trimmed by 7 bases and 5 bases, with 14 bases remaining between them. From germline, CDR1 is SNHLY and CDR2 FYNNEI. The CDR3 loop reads CASTRGRGTGELFF. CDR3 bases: TGTGCCAGCACGAGGGGTCGGGGGACCGGGGAGCTGTTTTTT.

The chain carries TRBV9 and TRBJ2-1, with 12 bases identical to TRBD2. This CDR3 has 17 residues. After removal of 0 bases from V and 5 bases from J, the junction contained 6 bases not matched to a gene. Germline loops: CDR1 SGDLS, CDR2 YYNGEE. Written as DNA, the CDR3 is TGTGCCAGCAGCGTAGTGGCTAGCGGGGGGGTTCACAATGAGCAGTTCTTC. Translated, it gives CASSVVASGGVHNEQFF.

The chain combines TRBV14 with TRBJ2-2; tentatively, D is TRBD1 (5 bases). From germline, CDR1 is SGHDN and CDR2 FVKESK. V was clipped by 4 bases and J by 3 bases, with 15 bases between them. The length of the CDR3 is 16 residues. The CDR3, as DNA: TGTGCCAGCAGCCCCCGTTCAGGGCTAGACACCGGGGAGCTGTTTTTT. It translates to CASSPRSGLDTGELFF.

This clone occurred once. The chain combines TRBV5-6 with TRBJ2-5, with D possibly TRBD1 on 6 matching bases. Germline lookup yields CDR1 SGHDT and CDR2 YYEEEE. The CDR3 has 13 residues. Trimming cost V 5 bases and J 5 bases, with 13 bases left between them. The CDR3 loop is CASRKQGWETQYF. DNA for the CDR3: TGTGCCAGCAGAAAACAGGGATGGGAGACCCAGTACTTC.

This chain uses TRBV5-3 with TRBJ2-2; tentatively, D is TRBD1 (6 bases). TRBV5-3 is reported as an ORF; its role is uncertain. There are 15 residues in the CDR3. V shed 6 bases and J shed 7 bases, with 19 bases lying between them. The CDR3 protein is CARNQITGSDGELFF. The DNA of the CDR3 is TGTGCCAGAAACCAAATAACAGGGAGCGACGGGGAGCTGTTTTTT.

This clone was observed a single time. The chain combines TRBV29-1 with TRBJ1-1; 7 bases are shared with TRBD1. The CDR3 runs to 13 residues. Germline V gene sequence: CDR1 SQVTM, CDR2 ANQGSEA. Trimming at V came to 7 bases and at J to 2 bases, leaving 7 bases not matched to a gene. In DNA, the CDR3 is TGCAGCGCGTCACAGGGGACAAACACTGAAGCTTTCTTT. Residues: CSASQGTNTEAFF.